The rows below give T cell receptor beta chains drawn from one sample of a study of T cell changes during pregnancy in multiple sclerosis. Libraries were prepared by immunoSEQ multiplex PCR; TCRdb keeps only in-frame clonotypes and omits some of them. The table records about 60,000 clones, roughly 92% of them present only once. This specimen was CD8+ T cells from peripheral blood mononuclear cells, taken in the second trimester of pregnancy. The receptors stem from a female donor with multiple sclerosis, enrolled in a pregnancy study. The CDR3 runs from the conserved cysteine through the conserved F or W. Only part of the rows carry a size: once, few, many, or a class if the clone is expanded.

j_call,cdr3_length,v_call,clone_size,cdr3_aa
TRBJ2-2,15,TRBV7-2,.,CASSSRDRGLGELFF
TRBJ2-7,13,TRBV16,.,CASSRGQGGEQYF
TRBJ1-2,14,TRBV15,.,CATSSPGDNYGYTF
TRBJ1-4,13,TRBV6-6,once,CASSYTRNEKLFF
TRBJ2-7,15,TRBV6-5,.,CASSYNLAAPYEQYF
TRBJ2-1,16,TRBV10-2,.,CASSGRSSGTYNEQFF
TRBJ2-7,14,TRBV28,.,CASSETGSSYEQYF
TRBJ2-2,12,TRBV27,.,CASSLQAGELFF
TRBJ2-1,17,TRBV27,.,CASSFFIGTGFYNEQFF
TRBJ2-3,13,TRBV7-9,once,CASRTGVTDTQYF
TRBJ2-7,14,TRBV6-5,.,CASSYQGFSYEQYF
TRBJ2-1,15,TRBV10-3,.,CAILGTSGSYNEQFF
TRBJ2-7,16,TRBV10-3,.,CAISRTGTSGTYEQYF
TRBJ2-7,13,TRBV5-8,.,CASSLKQSYEQYF
TRBJ1-2,14,TRBV11-3,.,CASSLDGTGYGYTF
TRBJ2-5,16,TRBV5-6,once,CASSRPGLGVQETQYF
TRBJ2-7,14,TRBV7-9,.,CASSLVVRSYEQYF
TRBJ1-1,12,TRBV2,.,CASIGGRTEAFF
TRBJ1-5,17,TRBV21-1,once,CASSSDDSGTGVQPQHF
TRBJ2-3,17,TRBV19,.,CASSIGLAGGSGDTQYF
TRBJ2-1,15,TRBV6-4,.,CASSGAGASYNEQFF
TRBJ2-1,15,TRBV11-2,.,CASSSREGAYNEQFF
TRBJ2-1,16,TRBV27,.,CASSSLRARERNEQFF
TRBJ1-1,14,TRBV7-8,.,CASSLGQLNTEAFF
TRBJ2-1,15,TRBV6-4,.,CASSTTGGAGDEQFF
TRBJ2-2,14,TRBV19,.,CASRGDRDTGELFF
TRBJ1-5,14,TRBV27,.,CASSRTGVGQPQHF
TRBJ2-7,17,TRBV11-2,.,CASSLDIPGLAGHEQYF
TRBJ2-3,16,TRBV9,.,CASSVGLAGPTDTQYF
TRBJ1-3,17,TRBV7-9,.,CASSRRDRAISGNTIYF
TRBJ2-2,12,TRBV30,.,CAWSWGAGELFF
TRBJ2-7,15,TRBV19,.,CASSIGTGGLYEQYF
TRBJ2-3,15,TRBV27,.,CASSSPRGLTDTQYF